This T cell receptor (beta chain) stems from a study of long-term antiretroviral therapy in people with HIV. Points from the study as a whole: Versus controls, repertoires in people with HIV had narrower CDR3 length ranges.

V lost 4 bases, J lost 3 bases, and 12 bases lay in between. The V gene's germline CDR1 is LNHDA and CDR2 SQIVND (reference sequence). The CDR3 runs 14 residues. They ran version v3.0 of the immunoSEQ assay at survey level. Here immunoSEQ multiplex PCR was the method, and the copy in TCRdb shows in-frame clones only, minus some. The sample lists over 10,000 clones; approximately 71% were seen once. As regards this clone: The antigen is not known.

Sequenced material: unsorted PBMCs, taken 0.5 years before starting antiretroviral therapy. V gene TRBV19 combines with J gene TRBJ1-2; D uncertain. The clonotype comes from a woman aged 40 to 50 with HIV. As DNA, the CDR3 is TGTGCCAGTAGTACCAGCCTTCTAGACTATGGCTACACCTTC. It is translated as CASSTSLLDYGYTF. The full variable domain, completed using reference TRBV19 and TRBJ1-2, is DGGITQSPKYLFRKEGQNVTLSCEQNLNHDAMYWYRQDPGQGLRLIYYSQIVNDFQKGDIAEGYSVSREKKESFPLTVTSAQKNPTAFYLCASSTSLLDYGYTFGSGTRLTVV.